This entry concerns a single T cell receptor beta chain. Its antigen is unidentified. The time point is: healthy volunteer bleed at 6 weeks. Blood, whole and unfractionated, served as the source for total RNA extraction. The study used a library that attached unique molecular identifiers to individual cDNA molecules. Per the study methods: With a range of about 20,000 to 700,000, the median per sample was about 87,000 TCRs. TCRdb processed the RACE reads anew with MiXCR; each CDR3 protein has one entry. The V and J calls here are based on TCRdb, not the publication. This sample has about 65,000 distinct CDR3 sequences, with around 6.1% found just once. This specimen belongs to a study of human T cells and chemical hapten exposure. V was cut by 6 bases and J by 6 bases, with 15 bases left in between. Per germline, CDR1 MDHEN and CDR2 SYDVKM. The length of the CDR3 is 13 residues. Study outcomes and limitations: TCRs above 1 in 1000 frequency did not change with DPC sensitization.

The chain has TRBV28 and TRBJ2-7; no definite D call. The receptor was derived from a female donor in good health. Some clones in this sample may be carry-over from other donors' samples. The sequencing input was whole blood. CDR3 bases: TGTGCCAGCAGCAACCTCCCCGGGTTCGAGCAGTACTTC. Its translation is CASSNLPGFEQYF.